The sequence of this TCR beta chain was determined in a study of a mutant IDH1 vaccine in newly diagnosed glioma (dated by TCRdb to about 2021). With regard to the full study: Vaccination was initiated 4-6 weeks after radiotherapy alone, or concurrently with temozolomide cycles in the chemotherapy-containing groups. Of the roughly 32 patients who were treated, around 60% were male and 37.5% were female, and the mean age was around 40 years. The week-35 safety follow-up was designated visit V12, and the week-47 end of study was designated visit V13. Peripheral blood samples were drawn at six visits, namely V03 (baseline), V05, V07, V10, V12 and V13. For exploratory analyses, longitudinal TCRB deep sequencing was carried out in more than 20 treated patients wherever samples were available. Prior to enrollment, standard therapy consisting of radiotherapy alone, temozolomide alone, or radiochemotherapy with temozolomide had been administered to patients, with the combination being received by most patients. The research as a whole found: It was noted by the authors that analyses of patient blood samples could not be reproduced owing to sample limitations. No apparent relationship was observed between pseudoprogression and alterations in the top peripheral T cell clonotypes detected by TCRB sequencing. Across multiple MHC alleles, vaccine-induced immune responses were seen in 85% to 95% of patients. Selection of PBMC samples for TCRB deep sequencing was based on availability.

Taken with the paper, the label for time point translates to: week 47, end of study. Every vaccine dose consisted of 300 ug of a 20-mer mutant IDH1 peptide in Montanide, administered subcutaneously together with topical imiquimod. Patients were given eight vaccinations, in weeks 1, 3, 5, 7, 11, 15, 19 and 23, which matched visits V03 through V10. Donors had newly diagnosed WHO grade 3 or 4 IDH1-mutant astrocytomas with loss of nuclear ATRX. The samples were drawn from NOA16, a multicentre, single-arm, open-label phase I trial in Germany that tested a mutant IDH1 peptide vaccine in humans for the first time. Genomic DNA for TCRB sequencing was extracted from EDTA blood using the DNeasy Blood and Tissue Kit. Taken from cysteine to phenylalanine, the CDR3 has 15 residues. The DNA shown is the 45-base CDR3, in frame from base 1. The germline V gene provides CDR1 MRHNA and CDR2 SNTAGT. The germline V end is reduced by 4 bases and the J end by 3 bases; junction bases left unmatched: 5.

Receptor amplification or capture employed the immunoSEQ multiplex PCR assay. The hsTCRB Kit was used according to the manufacturer's protocol to amplify rearranged TCR beta chain sequences. Sequencing of TCRB libraries was carried out on an Illumina MiSeq. As for the authors' bioinformatics: Demultiplexing, trimming and gene mapping were performed with the kit vendor's proprietary platform. TCRdb carries this immuneACCESS record with in-frame sequences only. Its versions omit some clonotypes, under half of them owing to an unresolved V gene in the studies checked, with the rest unexplained. V, J and clone size are taken as reported in that table, and D and trimming were inferred from the DNA itself. For this sample the table gives about 24,000 clones, of which about four fifths were detected only once. 3% to 4% of the sample is taken by the ten largest. Turning to this clone: The clone's antigen remains unknown. No base-level quality is on record; no much larger clone is a single base apart.

Sequencing was performed on PBMCs, taken from a glioma patient whose treatment included an IDH1 peptide vaccine. The receptor was isolated from a man aged 35 to 55 with glioma. Some clones in this sample may be carry-over from other donors' samples. The receptor chain draws on TRBV6-4 and TRBJ2-3; 9 bases in between match TRBD2. The nucleotides read TGTGCCAGCAGTGCTTTAGCGGGGGAGACAGATACGCAGTATTTT. This encodes CASSALAGETDTQYF.